The rows below give T cell receptor beta chains drawn from one sample of a study of cytomegalovirus exposure and HLA in healthy donors. The table came from immunoSEQ multiplex PCR; TCRdb's copy has only in-frame clones and leaves some out. The profile covers 95,000 to 100,000 clones, with 74% appearing a single time and 1.8% taken by the ten largest. Sequencing was carried out using PBMCs. The receptor source for this set is a male donor in good health and CMV-seronegative. CDR3s include the opening cysteine and the closing phenylalanine or tryptophan. A D gene is named only where the DNA matches it firmly. The size entry is marked missing in some rows and otherwise reads once, few, many or a size class.

TRBV5-5	TRBJ2-3	.	.	CASSLEESWDTQYF	TGTGCCAGCAGCTTGGAAGAGAGCTGGGATACGCAGTATTTT
TRBV9	TRBJ2-1	.	TRBD2	CASSVELADYNEQFF	TGTGCCAGCAGCGTAGAACTAGCGGACTACAATGAGCAGTTCTTC
TRBV7-3	TRBJ2-6	.	TRBD2	CASSSSGSGANVLTF	TGTGCCAGCAGCTCAAGCGGGAGTGGGGCCAACGTCCTGACTTTC
TRBV10-2	TRBJ2-2	.	TRBD2	CASSGGLAGSAGTGELFF	TGCGCCAGCAGTGGGGGACTAGCGGGATCCGCGGGCACCGGGGAGCTGTTTTTT
TRBV7-9	TRBJ1-1	once	TRBD1	CSSSLGSIARGHEKAFF	TGTTCCAGCAGCTTAGGGTCCATCGCCAGGGGGCATGAGAAAGCTTTCTTT
TRBV5-6	TRBJ1-5	.	.	CASSLVHDTYQPQHF	TGTGCCAGCAGCTTGGTTCACGATACCTACCAGCCCCAGCATTTT
TRBV11-2	TRBJ2-7	few	TRBD1	CASNLGQGSYEQYF	TGTGCCAGCAACCTGGGACAGGGCTCCTACGAGCAGTACTTC
TRBV5-1	TRBJ2-7	.	.	CASSVRPGYEQYF	TGCGCCAGCAGCGTTAGGCCGGGATACGAGCAGTACTTC
TRBV5-4	TRBJ2-7	few	.	CASSPGLRGNEQYF	TGTGCCAGCAGCCCGGGACTCCGTGGCAACGAGCAGTACTTC
TRBV27	TRBJ1-5	.	.	CASSRGSVDQPQHF	TGTGCCAGCAGTCGGGGTTCGGTTGATCAGCCCCAGCATTTT
TRBV9	TRBJ2-5	.	.	CASSAFAGTPRETQYF	TGTGCCAGCAGCGCCTTCGCCGGGACTCCTAGGGAGACCCAGTACTTC
TRBV19	TRBJ2-1	.	.	CASSMASLGNEQFF	TGTGCCAGTAGTATGGCTAGCTTGGGGAATGAGCAGTTCTTC
TRBV6-6	TRBJ1-5	once	.	CASSYHLQISQPQHF	TGTGCCAGCAGTTATCACTTACAGATCAGTCAGCCCCAGCATTTT
TRBV7-9	TRBJ2-1	.	TRBD2	CASSFVRLAVRDEQFF	TGTGCCAGCAGCTTTGTTCGCCTAGCGGTCCGGGATGAGCAGTTCTTC
TRBV30	TRBJ2-7	.	.	CAWSPGTPSSYEQYF	TGTGCCTGGAGTCCCGGGACACCGAGCTCCTACGAGCAGTACTTC
TRBV5-1	TRBJ2-7	.	TRBD2	CASSFDAGAGDYEQYF	TGCGCCAGCAGCTTCGACGCGGGAGCGGGGGACTACGAGCAGTACTTC
TRBV16	TRBJ1-2	few	TRBD1	CASSQSTGQENYGYTF	TGTGCCAGCAGCCAATCCACAGGACAGGAGAACTATGGCTACACCTTC
TRBV4-3	TRBJ1-2	.	.	CASSQEPVNYGYTF	TGCGCCAGCAGCCAAGAACCGGTAAACTATGGCTACACCTTC
TRBV25-1	TRBJ1-4	once	.	CASSELSRRLSVNEKLFF	TGTGCCAGCAGTGAATTGTCTCGACGGCTCAGCGTTAATGAAAAACTGTTTTTT
TRBV5-1	TRBJ2-3	.	.	CASSSEGSRTDTQYF	TGCGCCAGCAGCTCGGAAGGGAGCCGCACAGATACGCAGTATTTT
TRBV6-1	TRBJ2-1	.	.	CASPGELYNEQFF	TGTGCCAGCCCGGGAGAGCTTTACAATGAGCAGTTCTTC
TRBV27	TRBJ1-5	.	.	CASSLLGSIGNQPQHF	TGTGCCAGCAGTTTATTGGGGAGCATTGGCAATCAGCCCCAGCATTTT
TRBV28	TRBJ2-7	.	TRBD1	CASGTGGHYEQYF	TGTGCCAGCGGGACAGGGGGCCACTACGAGCAGTACTTC
TRBV29-1	TRBJ1-1	few	TRBD1	CSVFKGALTEAFF	TGCAGCGTTTTCAAGGGGGCTCTCACTGAAGCTTTCTTT
TRBV15	TRBJ2-7	few	TRBD2	CATSRLGLVGEQYF	TGTGCCACCAGCAGGCTGGGACTAGTTGGCGAGCAGTACTTC
TRBV13	TRBJ1-1	once	.	CASSYVNSEAFF	TGTGCCAGCAGCTACGTAAACTCTGAAGCTTTCTTT
TRBV2	TRBJ2-6	.	.	CASSHGMSGANVLTF	TGTGCCAGCAGCCACGGTATGTCTGGGGCCAACGTCCTGACTTTC
TRBV15	TRBJ2-7	.	.	CATSRDIAYEQYF	TGTGCCACCAGCAGAGATATCGCGTACGAGCAGTACTTC
TRBV5-1	TRBJ1-2	.	.	CASSPGTSDYGYTF	TGCGCCAGCAGTCCAGGAACAAGTGACTATGGCTACACCTTC
TRBV18	TRBJ2-5	.	.	CASSAGETQYF	TGTGCCAGCTCAGCAGGAGAGACCCAGTACTTC
TRBV7-9	TRBJ2-7	few	TRBD1	CSSSSGTGKVDYEQYF	TGTTCCAGCAGCTCAGGGACAGGTAAGGTAGACTACGAGCAGTACTTC